This T cell receptor beta chain was identified in a study of blood T cell repertoires in COVID-19. Turning to the study itself: The United States, Italy and Spain supplied acute and convalescent COVID-19 samples. PBMCs, B-cell-depleted T cells, or T cells were the source of the cDNA or gDNA that made up the material.

The authors' processing: Estimates of nucleated cell counts were drawn from the amplification of reference gene primers. Some clones are missing from TCRdb's copy, which holds only in-frame ones; the method was immunoSEQ multiplex PCR. D and trimming were read from the DNA, whereas the V and J calls and clone size are those reported in that table. Here the sample spans 190,000 or so clones, about 88% being singletons. Sample: peripheral blood. This sequence originates from a middle-aged man with active or convalescent COVID-19.

This CDR3 is CASSAGGDNSPLHF. DNA of the CDR3: TGTGCCAGCAGTGCAGGGGGCGATAATTCACCCCTCCACTTT. This chain joins TRBV2 and TRBJ1-6; TRBD1 matches 8 bases. Germline V CDR1 and CDR2: SNHLY, FYNNEI. The CDR3 runs to 14 residues. Trimming cost V 4 bases and J 5 bases; bases outside gene matches: 1.